What follows describes a single T cell receptor (beta chain). Its antigen remains unknown. Germline V gene sequence: CDR1 MDHEN, CDR2 SYDVKM. The CDR3 extends over 14 amino acids. V was trimmed by 6 bases and J by 4 bases, leaving 15 bases between them. This record comes from a study of T cell responses to AZD1222 COVID-19 vaccine. Study-level points and caveats: Unmutated variant regions are reportedly the target of nearly half of TCRs that are spike-specific. It should be noted that donors were predominantly white British and more often female, and clonal diversity was possibly underestimated. Vaccination with two AZD1222 doses was followed by a rise in Spike-specific TCR breadth and depth.

Only in-frame clones appear in the TCRdb table, and some are missing; sequencing was by immunoSEQ multiplex PCR. The sample lists tens of thousands of clones, around 93% occurring once. Pooling was applied to second doses at about 4 or about 12 weeks. The rearrangement joins TRBV28 to TRBJ1-2; D is uncertain. Sequencing was performed on peripheral blood, taken 28 days after the second AZD1222 dose. The TCR sequence derives from an adult who received the AZD1222 COVID-19 vaccine. CDR3 in DNA: TGTGCCAGCAGCCCACCCAGTTCCGGCTATGGCTACACCTTC. Translation gives CASSPPSSGYGYTF.